These T cell receptor beta chains were read from a single sample in a study of human T cells and chemical hapten exposure. MiXCR was run by TCRdb on the RACE reads, yielding one entry per CDR3 protein. The sample has roughly 98,000 distinct CDR3 sequences; around 11% are singletons. The starting material was whole blood, obtained in connection with sensitization to the hapten diphenylcyclopropenone (DPC). These receptors were obtained from a woman aged 35 to 49 with alopecia areata. Some clones in this sample may be carry-over from other donors' samples. CDR3s include the opening cysteine and the closing phenylalanine or tryptophan. Fields, in order: D gene, V gene, clone size, J gene, CDR3 protein, CDR3 DNA. D genes are given only for firm matches. The size entry is marked missing in some rows and otherwise reads once, few, many or a size class.

>.|TRBV7-9|few|TRBJ1-1
CAHDPNTEAFF
TGTGCCCACGACCCAAACACTGAAGCTTTCTTT
>.|TRBV29-1|many|TRBJ1-1
CSGSGNLNTEAFF
TGCAGCGGTAGCGGTAATTTGAACACTGAAGCTTTCTTT
>TRBD1|TRBV18|many|TRBJ1-4
CASSLNPGQGETANEKLFF
TGTGCCAGCTCACTAAACCCGGGACAGGGAGAGACGGCTAATGAAAAACTGTTTTTT
>TRBD1|TRBV5-8|many|TRBJ2-5
CASSSTGGLGETQYF
TGTGCCAGCAGCTCGACAGGGGGTCTAGGAGAGACCCAGTACTTC
>.|TRBV21-1|.|TRBJ2-7
CASSKTRADF
TGTGCCAGCAGCAAAACAAGGGCCGACTTC
>TRBD2|TRBV12-3/TRBV12-4|.|TRBJ2-2
CASSFGLAGAGELFF
TGTGCCAGCAGTTTCGGGCTAGCGGGCGCCGGGGAGCTGTTTTTT
>.|TRBV3-1|few|TRBJ2-3
CASSQEPPGISTDTQYF
TGTGCCAGCAGCCAAGAACCCCCCGGAATTAGCACAGATACGCAGTATTTT
>.|TRBV10-3|.|TRBJ2-1
CAITSGTLSDNEQFF
TGTGCCATCACCTCCGGGACCCTATCAGACAATGAGCAGTTCTTC
>.|TRBV7-9|.|TRBJ1-5
CASSLGQGGQPQHF
TGTGCCAGCAGCTTAGGGCAGGGAGGGCAGCCCCAGCATTTT
>TRBD2|TRBV20-1|.|TRBJ2-4
CSAVKREPNIQYF
TGCAGTGCTGTAAAGCGGGAGCCGAACATTCAGTACTTC
>TRBD1|TRBV13|few|TRBJ2-5
CASSQGTGASQETQYF
TGTGCCAGCAGTCAAGGGACAGGGGCGTCCCAAGAGACCCAGTACTTC
>TRBD2|TRBV7-7|.|TRBJ2-3
CASSVGSSGSTDTQYF
TGTGCTAGCAGCGTTGGGTCTAGCGGGAGCACAGATACGCAGTATTTT
>.|TRBV7-9|.|TRBJ2-1
CASSALSASYNEQFF
TGTGCCAGCAGCGCACTTAGCGCTTCCTACAATGAGCAGTTCTTC
>.|TRBV27|few|TRBJ1-5
CASSLRGSQPQHF
TGTGCCAGCAGTTTAAGGGGCAGTCAGCCCCAGCATTTT
>.|TRBV24-1|many|TRBJ2-3
CATQGEAERTDTQYF
TGTGCCACCCAAGGAGAGGCAGAACGAACAGATACGCAGTATTTT
>.|TRBV7-2|.|TRBJ2-1
CASSFSQGTYNEQFF
TGTGCCAGCAGCTTTTCCCAGGGAACCTACAATGAGCAGTTCTTC
>.|TRBV6-5|many|TRBJ2-5
CASSYTAGQETQYF
TGTGCCAGCAGTTACACCGCAGGGCAAGAGACCCAGTACTTC
>TRBD2|TRBV5-1|once|TRBJ2-3
CASSAGLAATDTQYF
TGCGCCAGCAGCGCGGGACTAGCGGCCACAGATACGCAGTATTTT
>.|TRBV9|.|TRBJ2-1
CASSRQQDNYNEQFF
TGTGCCAGCAGTCGACAACAGGACAACTACAATGAGCAGTTCTTC
>.|TRBV28|few|TRBJ2-7
CASSPYRDGYEQYF
TGTGCCAGCAGTCCTTACAGGGACGGGTACGAGCAGTACTTC
>.|TRBV18|few|TRBJ2-1
CASSERDHTDNEQFF
TGTGCCAGCTCCGAACGGGACCACACGGACAATGAGCAGTTCTTC
>.|TRBV12-3/TRBV12-4|few|TRBJ2-2
CASGLSGELFF
TGTGCCAGCGGGCTATCCGGGGAGCTGTTTTTT
>TRBD1|TRBV6-2/TRBV6-3|many|TRBJ2-3
CASSHDRDPDTQYF
TGTGCCAGCAGCCACGACAGGGACCCAGATACGCAGTATTTT
>TRBD1|TRBV29-1|many|TRBJ1-1
CSAPTGWGTEAFF
TGCAGCGCCCCGACAGGGTGGGGGACTGAAGCTTTCTTT
>.|TRBV9|.|TRBJ2-1
CASSVDQETYNEQFF
TGTGCCAGCAGCGTAGACCAGGAAACCTACAATGAGCAGTTCTTC
>TRBD1|TRBV6-1|.|TRBJ1-2
CASSELTGPNYGYTF
TGTGCCAGCAGTGAATTGACAGGGCCTAACTATGGCTACACCTTC
>.|TRBV18|few|TRBJ1-1
CASSPNPGEAFF
TGTGCCAGCTCACCCAATCCGGGGGAAGCTTTCTTT
>TRBD1|TRBV6-5|.|TRBJ2-7
CASSYSGQGAYEQYF
TGTGCCAGCAGTTACTCAGGACAGGGCGCCTACGAGCAGTACTTC
>.|TRBV9|few|TRBJ2-7
CASSLSIETYEQYF
TGTGCCAGCAGTCTCTCGATAGAGACCTACGAGCAGTACTTC
>.|TRBV2|few|TRBJ2-3
CASSSGTLPDTQYF
TGTGCCAGCAGCTCCGGGACACTGCCAGATACGCAGTATTTT
>.|TRBV11-2|once|TRBJ2-2
CASSNLVRMGSGELFF
TGTGCCAGCAGCAATTTGGTCAGGATGGGTTCCGGGGAGCTGTTTTTT
>.|TRBV28|.|TRBJ1-1
CASSPMCGTPNTEAFF
TGTGCCAGCAGCCCAATGTGTGGGACACCGAACACTGAAGCTTTCTTT
>.|TRBV7-3|.|TRBJ1-2
CASSMDREYGYTF
TGTGCCAGCAGCATGGACAGAGAATATGGCTACACCTTC
>TRBD2|TRBV9|.|TRBJ2-3
CASSALSGRPGTDTQYF
TGTGCCAGCAGCGCCCTTAGCGGGAGGCCTGGCACAGATACGCAGTATTTT
>.|TRBV18|once|TRBJ2-5
CASSPPSHLQETQYF
TGTGCCAGCTCACCACCCAGTCATCTACAAGAGACCCAGTACTTC
>.|TRBV7-6|many|TRBJ1-6
CASSLGGGTGVTNSPLHF
TGTGCCAGCAGCTTAGGCGGTGGGACGGGGGTCACAAATTCACCCCTCCACTTT
>.|TRBV5-1|many|TRBJ2-5
CASSLGEETQYF
TGCGCCAGCAGCTTGGGGGAGGAGACCCAGTACTTC
>TRBD2|TRBV2|many|TRBJ2-2
CASSGANTGELFF
TGTGCCAGTAGCGGGGCGAACACCGGGGAGCTGTTTTTT
>.|TRBV18|once|TRBJ2-1
CASSTSQGPYNEQFF
TGTGCCAGCTCGACGTCTCAGGGCCCCTACAATGAGCAGTTCTTC
>.|TRBV28|many|TRBJ2-7
CASSLTSLGREQYF
TGTGCCAGCAGTTTAACCTCCTTGGGGCGCGAGCAGTACTTC
>.|TRBV5-3|many|TRBJ2-1
CARSTGYEQFF
TGTGCCAGAAGCACGGGCTATGAGCAGTTCTTC
>.|TRBV7-6|.|TRBJ1-5
CASSLDPNQPQHF
TGTGCCAGCAGCTTAGATCCCAATCAGCCCCAGCATTTT
>.|TRBV2|.|TRBJ2-3
CASSARPGPNTDTQYF
TGTGCCAGCAGTGCCCGACCGGGCCCCAACACAGATACGCAGTATTTT
>TRBD2|TRBV10-3|few|TRBJ2-5
CASGTSGSWETQYF
TGTGCCAGCGGGACTAGCGGGAGCTGGGAGACCCAGTACTTC
>TRBD1|TRBV29-1|few|TRBJ1-1
CSVGQGANTEAFF
TGCAGCGTTGGACAGGGGGCGAACACTGAAGCTTTCTTT
>TRBD2|TRBV6-1|.|TRBJ2-1
CASSKTSGPYNEQFF
TGTGCCAGCAGTAAGACTAGCGGCCCATACAATGAGCAGTTCTTC
>.|TRBV7-2|few|TRBJ2-5
CASSLLGQSAETQYF
TGTGCCAGCAGCTTACTAGGACAGTCGGCGGAGACCCAGTACTTC
>.|TRBV20-1|many|TRBJ2-1
CSARDILEYNEQFF
TGCAGTGCTAGAGATATACTCGAGTACAATGAGCAGTTCTTC
>.|TRBV6-2/TRBV6-3|.|TRBJ1-5
CASSYKSNQPQHF
TGTGCCAGCAGTTACAAGAGCAATCAGCCCCAGCATTTT
>TRBD2|TRBV12-3/TRBV12-4|.|TRBJ2-1
CASNSAGAHEQFF
TGTGCCAGCAACTCAGCGGGAGCACATGAGCAGTTCTTC
>TRBD1|TRBV7-6|many|TRBJ2-5
CASSLGWGQLQETQYF
TGTGCCAGCAGCTTAGGATGGGGACAGCTCCAAGAGACCCAGTACTTC
>.|TRBV28|many|TRBJ1-6
CASRSRGSYNSPLHF
TGTGCCAGCAGGTCAAGGGGGTCCTATAATTCACCCCTCCACTTT
>.|TRBV12-3/TRBV12-4|few|TRBJ1-2
CASRTDSLNYGYTF
TGTGCCAGCAGAACGGACAGTTTAAACTATGGCTACACCTTC
>.|TRBV6-1|.|TRBJ2-3
CASSEGMGSGTDTQYF
TGTGCCAGCAGTGAAGGAATGGGGTCGGGCACAGATACGCAGTATTTT
>TRBD1|TRBV7-9|.|TRBJ1-1
CASRQGNEAFF
TGTGCCAGCAGACAGGGGAATGAAGCTTTCTTT
>.|TRBV2|many|TRBJ1-6
CASSEAGWGNNSPLHF
TGTGCCAGCAGTGAAGCCGGATGGGGTAATAATTCACCCCTCCACTTT
>.|TRBV28|.|TRBJ2-7
CASRADYEQYF
TGTGCCAGCAGAGCGGATTACGAGCAGTACTTC
>TRBD2|TRBV13|many|TRBJ2-7
CASSFRTSGNNEQYF
TGTGCCAGCAGTTTTAGGACTAGCGGGAACAACGAGCAGTACTTC